A selection of T cell receptor beta chains follows, all from one sample in a study of CD8 T cells in Susac syndrome. TCRdb re-derived calls from the immunoSEQ multiplex PCR reads in MiXCR, one entry per CDR3 protein. Of 150,000 or so distinct CDR3 sequences in the sample, around 94% are singletons; the top ten hold about 0.089%. The specimen was CD4+ T cells from PBMCs. These receptors all stem from a human donor with multiple sclerosis. CDR3s include the opening cysteine and the closing phenylalanine or tryptophan. Each record gives: J gene, clone size, V gene, D gene, CDR3 DNA, CDR3 protein. The D gene is left open where the match is weak. Size tells how often a clone was seen (once, few, many) or the class of an expanded clone, and some rows leave it out.

>TRBJ2-3|NA|TRBV30|TRBD1
TGTGCCTGGAGTCCCTTCGGACAGGTCACAGATACGCAGTATTTT
CAWSPFGQVTDTQYF
>TRBJ2-7|NA|TRBV10-3|NA
TGTGCCATCAGTGCAGAATCCGAGGACGAGCAGTACTTC
CAISAESEDEQYF
>TRBJ2-1|few|TRBV30|NA
TGTGCCTGGTCGACTAGTGCCAATGAGCAGTTCTTC
CAWSTSANEQFF
>TRBJ1-2|NA|TRBV6-2/TRBV6-3|TRBD1
TGTGCCAGCAGTTACTCCTCGACAGGGGACTATGGCTACACCTTC
CASSYSSTGDYGYTF
>TRBJ2-4|NA|TRBV2|TRBD1
TGTGCCAGCAGACCCGAAACAGGGGGCAAAAACATTCAGTACTTC
CASRPETGGKNIQYF
>TRBJ2-7|NA|TRBV15|NA
TGTGCCACCAGCAGAGAGCTCGACTCCTACGAGCAGTACTTC
CATSRELDSYEQYF
>TRBJ1-5|NA|TRBV3-1|NA
TGTGCCGGCAGCCAAAGCACAGGCAATCAGCCCCAGCATTTT
CAGSQSTGNQPQHF
>TRBJ2-3|NA|TRBV27|NA
TGTGCCAGCAGTTTTATGCGACGAGACCCGCCCTATTTGACAAAAACGCAGTATTTT
CASSFMRRDPPYLTKTQYF
>TRBJ2-7|NA|TRBV12-3/TRBV12-4|TRBD1
TGTGCCAGCAGTTTAAGGACAGGGGCGGACGAGCAGTACTTC
CASSLRTGADEQYF
>TRBJ2-5|NA|TRBV2|NA
TGTGCCAGCAGCGGGGACCAAGAGACCCAGTACTTC
CASSGDQETQYF
>TRBJ1-5|NA|TRBV6-2/TRBV6-3|TRBD1
TGTGCCAGCAGCCCACCCGGGACAGGGGGCTTCTCTCAGCCCCAGCATTTT
CASSPPGTGGFSQPQHF
>TRBJ2-3|NA|TRBV4-1|NA
TGCGCCAGCAGCCAAGATCGTGAGGGCACAGATACGCAGTATTTT
CASSQDREGTDTQYF
>TRBJ2-7|once|TRBV6-1|NA
TGTGCCAGCAGCGGACAAATCGACAATCTACTAAGGAGCTCCTACGAGCAGTACTTC
CASSGQIDNLLRSSYEQYF
>TRBJ2-4|NA|TRBV4-2|NA
TGTGCCAGCAGCCAACAGGGGAACGGCATTCAGTACTTC
CASSQQGNGIQYF
>TRBJ2-3|NA|TRBV7-2|TRBD2
TGTGCCAGCTCCCCCGGCGGGAGCGCAGATACGCAGTATTTT
CASSPGGSADTQYF
>TRBJ1-2|NA|TRBV4-3|NA
TGCGCCAGCAGCCAAGATCTGGGGAGAAGGGATGGCTACACCTTC
CASSQDLGRRDGYTF
>TRBJ2-2|NA|TRBV3-1|NA
TGTGCCAGCAACCAGTGGAACACCGGGGAGCTGTTTTTT
CASNQWNTGELFF